In this sample, the clone carrying this T cell receptor (beta chain) turned up many times. Its antigen remains unknown. Each CDR3 protein is one row after TCRdb ran MiXCR on the 5' RACE reads. The sample contains hundreds of thousands of distinct CDR3 sequences, roughly 12% of which appear only once. The CDR3 is 17 amino acids. V was cut by 0 bases and J by 5 bases, with 20 bases left in between. Germline V CDR1 and CDR2: MNHEY, SVGAGI. This sample was included in a study of T cells after yellow fever vaccination. Overall study findings and caveats: Subsequent to the booster, the majority of primary-vaccination clones reappeared (roughly 95% CD4, 88% CD8). Secondary responses were weaker yet peaked faster, day 5 versus 15.

The gene calls are TRBV6-5 and TRBJ2-7; a weak D match, TRBD2 (5 bases). The input for sequencing was PBMCs, taken on the day of the yellow fever booster vaccination. The source is a man younger than 45 who received the YFV17D yellow fever vaccine. CDR3 DNA sequence: TGTGCCAGCAGTTACTCGCGAATTATGGCCGGGGTCCACGAGCAGTACTTC. It encodes CASSYSRIMAGVHEQYF.